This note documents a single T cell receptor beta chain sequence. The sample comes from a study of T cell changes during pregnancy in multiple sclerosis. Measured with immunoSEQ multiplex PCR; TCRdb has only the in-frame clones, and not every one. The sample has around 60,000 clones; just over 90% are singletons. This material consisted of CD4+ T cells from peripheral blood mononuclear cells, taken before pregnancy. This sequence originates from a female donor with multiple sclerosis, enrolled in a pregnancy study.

The DNA of the CDR3 is TGTGCCAGCAGCTTAGATCGTCGGACAGCTGAAGCTTTCTTT. Translation gives CASSLDRRTAEAFF. This chain links TRBV7-9 with TRBJ1-1, with D tentatively TRBD1 (6 bases). Germline V gene lookup returns CDR1 SEHNR and CDR2 FQNEAQ (reference sequence). This CDR3 contains 14 residues. V was cut by 1 base and J by 6 bases, with 12 bases left in between.